These 20 T cell receptor beta chains were all obtained from the same sample, sequenced in a study of shared clonotypes between healthy human individuals. The table came from immunoSEQ multiplex PCR; TCRdb's copy has only in-frame clones and leaves some out. Among around 600,000 clones listed, 85% to 95% were seen once. CD45RO negativity and positive selection for CCR7 defined naive CD8 cells, a population that excluded terminally differentiated effector memory CD45RA+ cells. The sequenced sample consisted of naive CD8+ T cells sorted from blood. Receptor source: a woman in her 30s in good health.

V gene TRBV27 combines with J gene TRBJ2-7; the D gene could be TRBD1 or TRBD2 (6 bases each). This CDR3 is built from 14 residues. V lost 3 bases and J lost 1, with 10 bases in between. Per the germline V gene, CDR1 is MNHEY and CDR2 is SMNVEV (reference sequence). CDR3 nucleotides: TGTGCCAGCAGTTTCCGGGGGCGATCCTACGAGCAGTACTTC. Translating gives CASSFRGRSYEQYF.

V usage is TRBV6-1 and J usage is TRBJ2-5; 15 bases match TRBD2. CDR3 length: 18 residues. Germline CDR1 and CDR2: MNHNS and SASEGT. V lost 1 base, J lost 4 bases, and 7 bases stayed unmatched. The CDR3 sequence: CASSEDILGLAGGETQYF. CDR3 in DNA: TGTGCCAGCAGTGAAGACATACTGGGACTAGCGGGAGGAGAGACCCAGTACTTC.

This rearrangement joins TRBV5-4 to TRBJ1-4; no clear D. The V gene lost 4 bases and the J gene lost 0 bases, with 4 bases spanning the gap. Germline-derived CDR1 and CDR2 are SGHNT and YYREEE (reference sequence). The CDR3 loop spans 13 amino acids. This CDR3 reads CASSISTNEKLFF. CDR3 DNA sequence: TGTGCCAGCAGCATCTCAACTAATGAAAAACTGTTTTTT.

The V gene is TRBV18, the J gene TRBJ2-7; D is undetermined. CDR1 and CDR2 (germline): KGHSH, LQKENI. The V gene lost 6 bases and the J gene lost 5 bases, with 8 bases spanning the gap. This CDR3 region has 11 residues. For the CDR3, the DNA is TGTGCCAGCTCTCCAGGACACGAGCAGTACTTC. Translated, it gives CASSPGHEQYF.

This chain joins TRBV15 and TRBJ1-4, with D possibly matching TRBD1 (5 bases). V was pared by 8 bases and J by 5 bases, with 12 bases between. CDR3 size: 13 residues. The germline V gene has CDR1 LNHNV and CDR2 YYDKDF (reference sequence). CDR3 sequence reads: CATEGLLNEKLFF. The CDR3 DNA reads as TGTGCCACCGAGGGACTGCTGAATGAAAAACTGTTTTTT.

The V call is TRBV27, the J call TRBJ1-5; D call uncertain. The germline gives CDR1 MNHEY, CDR2 SMNVEV (reference sequence). The CDR3 loop spans 13 amino acids. Deletions cut 5 bases from V and 1 base from J, with 6 bases between. Written as DNA, the CDR3 is TGTGCCAGCAGTCCATTGAGCAATCAGCCCCAGCATTTT. The encoded protein is CASSPLSNQPQHF.

A note on this clone: This may arise from a read error, as a much more abundant clone is one base away. The gene calls are TRBV6-5 and TRBJ2-6, with unresolved D. The CDR3 sequence is 13 residues long. The germline CDR1 and CDR2 sequences are MNHEY and SVGAGI. Trimming took 4 bases from V and 4 from J, leaving 5 bases between them. The CDR3 spells CASSLSGANVLTF. The CDR3 nucleotides read TGTGCCAGCAGTTTATCGGGGGCCAACGTCCTGACTTTC.

The genes are TRBV28 and TRBJ2-5; TRBD2 is a possible D gene (5 bases). With the DNA end fitting TRBJ2-7 better, the J assignment may be wrong. The CDR3 has 12 residues. Germline V lookup: CDR1 MDHEN, CDR2 SYDVKM. CDR3 loop: CASSFSGSEQYF. The CDR3 coding sequence is TGTGCCAGCAGTTTCTCTGGGAGCGAGCAGTACTTC.

Concerning this clone: One end of the junction varies from germline; a read error may be responsible. J is TRBJ1-4 and V is TRBV3-1 (or the pseudogene TRBV3-2); possible D gene TRBD1, 5 bases. The length of the CDR3 is 9 residues. Looked up from germline, CDR1 is LGHDT and CDR2 is YNNKEL (reference sequence). CDR3 nucleotides: TGTGCCAGCAGCCAAGAGGGGGGTTTT. This translates into CASSQEGGF.

The V gene is TRBV23-1, the J gene TRBJ1-1; 8 bases map to TRBD1. Being an ORF, TRBV23-1 has a function that is uncertain. Unmatched junction bases numbered 8, after V lost 7 bases and J lost 1 base. This CDR3 has 15 residues. The CDR3 protein is CASTNRGTTNTEAFF. The CDR3 DNA sequence: TGCGCCAGCACCAACAGGGGGACCACGAACACTGAAGCTTTCTTT.

The CDR3 sequence is CASRGGTGELFF. The CDR3 DNA is TGTGCCAGCAGGGGGGGCACCGGGGAGCTGTTTTTT. The genes are TRBV28 and TRBJ2-2; tentative D call: TRBD2 (6 bases). This CDR3 has 12 residues. V was trimmed by 6 bases and J by 4 bases, leaving 6 bases between them. CDR1 is MDHEN and CDR2 is SYDVKM in the germline V gene. Supplemented by reference TRBV28 and TRBJ2-2, the full variable domain reads DVKVTQSSRYLVKRTGEKVFLECVQDMDHENMFWYRQDPGLGLRLIYFSYDVKMKEKGDIPEGYSVSREKKERFSLILESASTNQTSMYLCASRGGTGELFFGEGSRLTVL.

The genes are TRBV5-6 and TRBJ2-2; TRBD1 agrees at 7 bases. From germline, CDR1 is SGHDT and CDR2 YYEEEE. Trimming took 5 bases from V and 6 from J; bases not matched to a gene: 10. This CDR3 spans 15 amino acids. The CDR3 here is CASRRGSGGPGELFF. DNA for the CDR3: TGTGCCAGCAGGAGGGGATCAGGGGGACCCGGGGAGCTGTTTTTT.

This clone showed up just once. The chain uses TRBV6-4 and TRBJ1-1; perhaps TRBD1 as D (6 bases). The V end was cut by 0 bases, the J end by 5 bases, with 13 bases between. The CDR3 runs 15 residues. CDR1 is MRHNA and CDR2 is SNTAGT in the germline V gene. The CDR3 region has the DNA TGTGCCAGCAGTGACTCCCGGGGGGCAGGAACTGAAGCTTTCTTT. Protein product: CASSDSRGAGTEAFF.

This clone was seen once. The CDR3 region is CASSQERVGAILSYEQYF. As DNA, the CDR3 is TGTGCCAGCAGCCAAGAACGGGTCGGGGCAATTCTCTCCTACGAGCAGTACTTC. This chain links TRBV4-2 with TRBJ2-7; TRBD1 or TRBD2 may be the D gene (5 bases each). The CDR3 length is 18 residues. Germline V CDR1 and CDR2: LGHNA, YNFKEQ. The ends were cut back, 0 bases at V and 0 bases at J, with 18 bases in the middle.

This rearrangement joins TRBV4-2 to TRBJ2-3, with D unresolved. The CDR3 length is 12 residues. With 4 bases removed from V and 4 bases from J, the gap between germline ends came to 6 bases. The germline gives CDR1 LGHNA, CDR2 YNFKEQ. This CDR3 is CASSLLADTQYF. The CDR3 nucleotides read TGTGCCAGCAGCCTTCTAGCAGATACGCAGTATTTT.

The chain has TRBV13 and TRBJ2-1; 11 bases are a match to TRBD2. The germline CDR1 and CDR2 sequences are PRHDT and FYEKMQ (reference sequence). The CDR3 has 20 amino acids. V lost 5 bases, J lost 4 bases, and 19 bases stayed unmatched. DNA for the CDR3: TGTGCCAGCAGCCCCCCGGGGGGTAGCGGGAGGGCCTTTCTATACAATGAGCAGTTCTTC. Amino acid sequence: CASSPPGGSGRAFLYNEQFF.

The rearrangement uses TRBV28 and TRBJ1-4, with D unresolved. CDR3 length equals 15 residues. The V end was cut by 4 bases, the J end by 8 bases, with 17 bases between. Germline V gene lookup returns CDR1 MDHEN and CDR2 SYDVKM. The CDR3 coding sequence is TGTGCCAGCAGTTCGATGGGTGGGGTTCACGAAAAACTGTTTTTT. Its translation is CASSSMGGVHEKLFF.

V is TRBV7-9 and J is TRBJ2-5; D is perhaps TRBD2 (6 bases). V was shortened by 5 bases and J by 10 bases, with 20 bases between the two germline ends. The CDR3 has 14 amino acids. Germline V lookup: CDR1 SEHNR, CDR2 FQNEAQ (reference sequence). In DNA form, the CDR3 reads TGTGCCAGCAGCCCAGTCGGGGGAGGAAGGGTCCAGTACTTC. The encoded protein is CASSPVGGGRVQYF. Looking up the rest from reference TRBV7-9 and TRBJ2-5 gives the full variable domain: DTGVSQNPRHKITKRGQNVTFRCDPISEHNRLYWYRQTLGQGPEFLTYFQNEAQLEKSRLLSDRFSAERPKGSFSTLEIQRTEQGDSAMYLCASSPVGGGRVQYFGPGTRLLVL.

The rearrangement uses TRBV10-3 and TRBJ1-1; D is unclear. The V gene's germline CDR1 is ENHRY and CDR2 SYGVKD. CDR3 length: 13 amino acids. V shed 3 bases and J shed 1 base, with 6 bases lying between them. The CDR3 loop is CAISEQRNTEAFF. In DNA, the CDR3 is TGTGCCATCAGTGAACAGAGGAACACTGAAGCTTTCTTT.

J is TRBJ2-2 and V is TRBV4-1, with 7 positions matching TRBD2. Germline CDR1 MGHRA, CDR2 YSYEKL. This CDR3 spans 14 amino acids. V shed 6 bases, J shed 6 bases, and the junction held 7 bases outside the gene matches. CDR3 nucleotide sequence: TGCGCCAGCAGTCCCGGGACTACGTCCGGGGAGCTGTTTTTT. Its protein is CASSPGTTSGELFF.